One sample yielded the 20 T cell receptor beta chains listed below, sequenced in a study of T cells after yellow fever vaccination. TCRdb analysed the 5' RACE reads with MiXCR anew, one entry per CDR3 protein. This sample has some 560,000 distinct CDR3 sequences; around 17% occur once, and the top ten carry 15% to 20%. Sample: PBMCs, taken more than 4 days after the first yellow fever vaccination. These receptors all stem from a man between 18 and 29 years old who received the YFV17D yellow fever vaccine.

This clonotype was observed many times. The rearrangement uses TRBV9 and TRBJ2-6; D perhaps matches TRBD2 (5 bases). Trimming took off 0 bases at V and 0 bases at J, with 10 bases between the two ends. Germline V gene data show CDR1 as SGDLS and CDR2 as YYNGEE. The CDR3 sequence is 17 residues long. CDR3 bases: TGTGCCAGCAGCGTAGTCCCGGGGTACTCTGGGGCCAACGTCCTGACTTTC. This codes for CASSVVPGYSGANVLTF.

This chain connects TRBV6-1 to TRBJ2-7, with 9 positions matching TRBD1. The J segment lost 6 bases and the V segment lost 5 bases, leaving 8 bases of the junction unmatched. Looked up from germline, CDR1 is MNHNS and CDR2 is SASEGT. The CDR3 is made up of 14 amino acids. DNA of the CDR3: TGTGCCAGCAGTCATAAACAGGGGGCAATCGAGCAGTACGTC. It is translated as CASSHKQGAIEQYV.

The chain couples TRBV24-1 to TRBJ2-1; D gene ambiguous. Germline V gives CDR1 KGHDR, CDR2 SFDVKD. This CDR3 contains 14 residues. Deletions cut 0 bases from V and 9 bases from J, with 11 bases between. CDR3: CATSDLKAVGEQFF. CDR3 nucleotides: TGTGCCACCAGTGATTTGAAGGCCGTAGGTGAGCAGTTCTTC.

This chain joins TRBV10-3 and TRBJ2-5, with 8 positions matching TRBD1. V gave up 4 bases and J gave up 0 bases; unmatched junction bases: 7. Germline CDR1 reads ENHRY; CDR2 reads SYGVKD. The CDR3 is 16 amino acids. In DNA form, the CDR3 reads TGTGCCATCAGTGCGAAGACACAGGGGGACCAAGAGACCCAGTACTTC. It translates to CAISAKTQGDQETQYF.

The V call is TRBV9, the J call TRBJ1-1, with D possibly being TRBD1 (5 bases). Trimming left V 0 bases short and J 7 bases short, with 13 bases between. CDR1 is SGDLS and CDR2 is YYNGEE in the germline V gene. The length of the CDR3 is 14 residues. The CDR3 bases are TGTGCCAGCAGCGTAGAAGGCAGGAGGGGTGAAGCTTTCTTT. Translation: CASSVEGRRGEAFF.

This clonotype was seen a handful of times. The J gene is TRBJ2-7, the V gene TRBV4-1; TRBD1 matches at 7 bases. The V segment lost 2 bases and the J segment 2 bases; nucleotides outside the gene matches: 3. CDR3 size: 14 residues. Germline V gives CDR1 MGHRA, CDR2 YSYEKL. The DNA of the CDR3 is TGCGCCAGCAGCCAAATCGGGACAGCCTACGAGCAGTACTTC. Translating gives CASSQIGTAYEQYF.

The chain links TRBV7-2 to TRBJ2-7, with D perhaps TRBD2 (6 bases). Trimming left V 3 bases short and J 1 base short, with 16 bases between. The CDR3 extends over 16 amino acids. Germline-derived CDR1 and CDR2 are SGHTA and FQGNSA. In DNA form, the CDR3 reads TGTGCCAGCAGCTTCTTGGGCGGGGCAACGTCCTACGAGCAGTACGTC. Translating it yields CASSFLGGATSYEQYV.

This clonotype was counted a few times. The gene calls are TRBV12-3 or TRBV12-4 and TRBJ1-2; D call uncertain. The CDR3 totals 14 residues. V lost 4 bases and J 7 bases, leaving 16 bases between the germline ends. The CDR3, as DNA: TGTGCCAGCAGTTCCGAATACCTGTTCTTTGGCTACACCTTC. It codes for CASSSEYLFFGYTF.

The rearrangement links TRBV7-9 to TRBJ1-4; D unclear. Germline CDR1 and CDR2: SEHNR and FQNEAQ (reference sequence). V shed 3 bases and J shed 9 bases, with 8 bases lying between them. The CDR3 is 12 residues long. CDR3 DNA sequence: TGTGCCAGCAGCTTCGGATTGAAAAAACTGTTTTTT. Translating gives CASSFGLKKLFF.

The V gene is TRBV4-2, the J gene TRBJ1-2; TRBD1 aligns across 7 bases. This CDR3 is 16 amino acids long. The ends lost 1 base at V and 0 bases at J; junction bases unmatched: 5. Germline CDR1 LGHNA, CDR2 YNFKEQ. In DNA form, the CDR3 reads TGTGCCAGCAGCCAAGCGGACAGGACAACTAACTATGGCTACACCTTC. As protein: CASSQADRTTNYGYTF.

This clonotype came up a few times. The rearrangement uses TRBV4-3 and TRBJ1-2; unclear D gene. The CDR3 totals 16 residues. The germline gives CDR1 LGHNA, CDR2 YSLEER. Between the trimmed V and J ends, which lost 0 bases and 5 bases, there was a span of 16 bases. CDR3 nucleotides: TGCGCCAGCAGCCAAGAAAAACGGACCTCGGAATATGGCTACACCTTC. Its protein product is CASSQEKRTSEYGYTF.

V and J are TRBV12-3 or TRBV12-4 and TRBJ1-6, with D unresolved. V was shortened by 3 bases and J by 9 bases, with 6 bases between the two germline ends. This CDR3 contains 12 residues. As DNA, the CDR3 is TGTGCCAGCAGTTTCGAGCCTTCACCCCTCCACTTT. Its translation: CASSFEPSPLHF.

The chain joins TRBV7-9 to TRBJ1-1; D gene unclear. CDR3 length: 12 residues. The germline V gene encodes CDR1 SEHNR and CDR2 FQNEAQ (reference sequence). The V and J ends lost 1 base and 4 bases respectively, with 4 bases between them. The CDR3 spells CASSLVRTEAFF. The DNA for the CDR3 is TGTGCCAGCAGCTTAGTACGCACTGAAGCTTTCTTT.

This clonotype was counted only a few times. This chain links TRBV7-6 with TRBJ2-7; D is tentatively TRBD1 or TRBD2 (6 bases each). The ends were cut back, 1 base at V and 0 bases at J, with 10 bases in the middle. The CDR3 consists of 15 residues. Germline CDR1 SGHVS, CDR2 FNYEAQ. CDR3 bases: TGTGCCAGCAGCTTAGTCGGAGGGGGCTCCTACGAGCAGTACGTC. Residues: CASSLVGGGSYEQYV.

The rearrangement joins TRBV20-1 to TRBJ2-3; TRBD2 matches 11 bases. With 2 bases clipped from V and 5 bases from J, the junction kept 3 bases outside the gene matches. Germline V gives CDR1 DFQATT, CDR2 SNEGSKA (reference sequence). The CDR3 has 14 residues. The CDR3 DNA follows: TGCAGTGCTAGATTAGCGGGGGGGCAAGATACGCAGTATTTT. Protein product: CSARLAGGQDTQYF.

This clonotype was counted between two and nine times. The chain has TRBV10-3 and TRBJ1-1; 7 bases are shared with TRBD1. CDR1 and CDR2 (germline): ENHRY, SYGVKD. The V and J ends lost 6 bases and 3 bases, in that order; junction bases with no gene match: 4. The CDR3 is made up of 13 amino acids. As DNA, the CDR3 is TGTGCCATCAGAGCTGACAGGGACACTGAAGCTTTCTTT. It translates to CAIRADRDTEAFF.

This clonotype was seen more than once but under ten times. The chain is built from TRBV6-1 and TRBJ2-1; 9 bases are shared with TRBD2. V trimming: 8 bases; J trimming: 7 bases; junction bases outside the gene matches: 9. Germline V gene data show CDR1 as MNHNS and CDR2 as SASEGT. The CDR3 runs to 14 residues. CDR3 bases: TGTGCCAGCGCGAGGCTAGCGGGGCGGAATGAGCAGTTCTTC. Amino acids: CASARLAGRNEQFF.

A few counts support this clonotype. The J gene is TRBJ2-7, the V gene TRBV4-3; TRBD1 matches 7 bases. CDR3 length: 15 residues. After removal of 4 bases from V and 0 bases from J, the junction contained 6 bases not matched to a gene. Looked up from germline, CDR1 is LGHNA and CDR2 is YSLEER. CDR3 sequence reads: CASSLQTGSSYEQYF. The CDR3 nucleotides are TGCGCCAGCAGCCTCCAGACAGGGAGCTCCTACGAGCAGTACTTC.

There are a few counts of this clonotype. V is TRBV5-1 and J is TRBJ2-6, with D possibly matching TRBD2 (5 bases). The V end lost 7 bases, the J end lost 1 base, and 12 bases lay between the germline ends. This CDR3 has 15 residues. CDR1 SGHRS and CDR2 YFSETQ come from the germline V gene. CDR3 in DNA: TGCGCCAGCCGCCGGACTGGGTCTGGGGCCAACGTCCTGACTTTC. Its translation is CASRRTGSGANVLTF.

The chain carries TRBV18 and TRBJ2-1; the match to TRBD1 covers 11 bases. V lost 6 bases, J lost 5 bases, and 6 bases stayed unmatched. Germline-derived CDR1 and CDR2 are KGHSH and LQKENI. This CDR3 contains 15 residues. The CDR3 DNA reads as TGTGCCAGCTCCTGGACAGGGGGCGATGACAATGAGCAGTTCTTC. Its translation is CASSWTGGDDNEQFF.